A single sample is the source of the 17 T cell receptor beta chains below, sequenced in a study of blood T cells in healthy people across ages. Primed by a sample-barcoded 5' primer and a J-beta primer mix, a second PCR proceeded for 7 to 11 cycles. TCRdb itself ran the 5' RACE reads through MiXCR, one entry per CDR3 protein. This sample has some 760,000 distinct CDR3 sequences, with more than 20% found just once. These data also featured in a second study, about T cells of mothers and their children.

The sequenced material came from blood. Source of these receptors: a boy aged 5-17 years in good health.

The chain joins TRBV4-3 to TRBJ2-7, with D possibly being TRBD1 (6 bases). The CDR3 totals 15 residues. Germline CDR1 is LGHNA and CDR2 is YSLEER. V lost 3 bases to trimming and J lost 8 bases, with 20 bases between them. For the CDR3, the DNA is TGCGCCAGCAGCCAGTACAGGGAAGTAACTTACAAGCAGTACTTC. This encodes CASSQYREVTYKQYF.

The V and J genes are TRBV12-3 or TRBV12-4 and TRBJ2-3; unclear D gene. The CDR3 consists of 13 residues. Trimming cost V 8 bases and J 11 bases, with 20 bases left between them. CDR3 region: CASSKRTPGGQYF. In nucleotides, the CDR3 is TGTGCCAGCTCGAAAAGGACCCCCGGCGGGCAGTATTTT.

The genes are TRBV9 and TRBJ1-2; TRBD1 might be the D (6 bases). The length of the CDR3 is 12 residues. The ends were cut back, 5 bases at V and 4 bases at J, with 9 bases in the middle. The germline V gene encodes CDR1 SGDLS and CDR2 YYNGEE. CDR3 DNA sequence: TGTGCCAGCAGTGGACAGAGCTATGGCTACACCTTC. As protein: CASSGQSYGYTF.

This clonotype was seen many times. The V gene is TRBV2, the J gene TRBJ2-1, with no clear D. The germline CDR1 and CDR2 sequences are SNHLY and FYNNEI. V was clipped by 1 base and J by 1 base, with 8 bases between them. The CDR3 totals 15 residues. CDR3 nucleotide sequence: TGTGCCAGCAGTGAAGGAAGCTTGTCCTACAATGAGCAGTTCTTC. Translation: CASSEGSLSYNEQFF.

A few counts support this clonotype. The gene calls are TRBV11-2 and TRBJ2-1; 9 nucleotides match TRBD2. Trimming removed 5 bases from V and 2 bases from J; junction bases left unmatched: 4. The CDR3 length is 15 residues. Germline CDR1 SGHAT, CDR2 FQNNGV. The DNA for the CDR3 is TGTGCCAGCAGCGGGACTAGCAGCCCCTACAATGAGCAGTTCTTC. It is translated as CASSGTSSPYNEQFF.

Concerning this clonotype: This may be a read error, as it is one base from a much larger clone. The chain links TRBV9 to TRBJ2-3, with D hard to call. The CDR3 runs to 12 residues. With 7 bases removed from V and 0 bases from J, the gap between germline ends came to 6 bases. CDR1 SGDLS and CDR2 YYNGEE come from the germline V gene. CDR3 residues: CASEMSTDTQYF. The CDR3 nucleotides read TGTGCCAGCGAAATGAGCACAGATACGCAGTATTTT.

This clonotype was picked up a small number of times. This chain connects TRBV28 to TRBJ1-2; maybe TRBD1 (5 bases). CDR3 length: 16 amino acids. Trimming shortened V by 2 bases and J by 2 bases, and 15 bases separated the two germline ends. The germline V gene has CDR1 MDHEN and CDR2 SYDVKM. The CDR3 DNA reads TGTGCCAGCAGTTTAGGGGGGATCGCAGAAAACTATGGCTACACCTTC. It specifies CASSLGGIAENYGYTF.

The rearrangement uses TRBV7-9 and TRBJ2-7; D not certain. Germline values: CDR1 SEHNR, CDR2 FQNEAQ (reference sequence). With 5 bases removed from V and 2 bases from J, the gap between germline ends came to 16 bases. The CDR3 is 15 amino acids. The CDR3, as DNA: TGTGCCAGCAGCCTCCCGGCAGCCGAGACCTACGAGCAGTACTTC. This sequence encodes CASSLPAAETYEQYF.

This clonotype appeared a few times. The chain is built from TRBV20-1 and TRBJ2-5, with 9 positions matching TRBD1. V lost 5 bases to trimming and J lost 2 bases; unmatched junction nucleotides: 9. The CDR3 runs 15 residues. The germline V gene encodes CDR1 DFQATT and CDR2 SNEGSKA (reference sequence). CDR3 amino acids: CSALRDREAQETQYF. DNA for the CDR3: TGCAGTGCTCTCCGGGACAGGGAGGCTCAAGAGACCCAGTACTTC.

The chain couples TRBV29-1 to TRBJ2-1; D gene uncertain. The J call may not be correct, given that the DNA end is closer to TRBJ2-7. There are 12 residues in the CDR3. CDR1 is SQVTM, CDR2 ANQGSEA, per germline. DNA of the CDR3: TGCAGCGCCGCGTTTGGCTCCTACGAGCAGTACTTC. This gives the protein CSAAFGSYEQYF.

The J gene is TRBJ2-5, the V gene TRBV19; D call uncertain. Germline CDR1 is LNHDA and CDR2 is SQIVND (reference sequence). CDR3 size: 14 residues. With 2 bases removed from V and 4 bases from J, the gap between germline ends came to 11 bases. In DNA form, the CDR3 reads TGTGCCAGTAGTATATCTGGGCCGGCAGAGACCCAGTACTTC. Its protein product is CASSISGPAETQYF. The full variable domain, rest sourced from reference TRBV19 and TRBJ2-5, is DGGITQSPKYLFRKEGQNVTLSCEQNLNHDAMYWYRQDPGQGLRLIYYSQIVNDFQKGDIAEGYSVSREKKESFPLTVTSAQKNPTAFYLCASSISGPAETQYFGPGTRLLVL.

A few counts support this clonotype. This sequence joins TRBV7-2 and TRBJ2-3, with TRBD2 matching 7 bases. From germline, CDR1 is SGHTA and CDR2 FQGNSA. The CDR3 sequence is 14 residues long. Trimming removed 4 bases from V and 0 bases from J; junction bases left unmatched: 1. CDR3 in amino acids: CASSWTRSTDTQYF. CDR3 nucleotides: TGTGCCAGCAGCTGGACTAGGAGCACAGATACGCAGTATTTT.

This clonotype came up a few times. The chain has TRBV4-3 and TRBJ2-7; no clear D. CDR1 and CDR2 from the germline V gene are LGHNA and YSLEER. The CDR3 sequence is 14 residues long. V lost 2 bases and J 4 bases, leaving 12 bases between the germline ends. CDR3 DNA: TGCGCCAGCAGCCAAAGGGTCGGCCCTTACGAGCAGTACTTC. Amino acid sequence: CASSQRVGPYEQYF.

This clonotype was counted only a few times. The V and J genes are TRBV4-1 and TRBJ2-5, with 11 bases lining up with TRBD2. Germline loops: CDR1 MGHRA, CDR2 YSYEKL. V lost 0 bases and J lost 1; bases outside the gene matches: 4. This CDR3 region has 17 residues. For the CDR3, the DNA is TGCGCCAGCAGCCAAGACGGGCTAGCGGGAGGCCAAGAGACCCAGTACTTC. Translation gives CASSQDGLAGGQETQYF.

The V gene is TRBV14, the J gene TRBJ1-2; maybe TRBD1 (5 bases). This CDR3 has 15 residues. Germline V gene sequence: CDR1 SGHDN, CDR2 FVKESK. V shed 4 bases and J shed 6 bases, with 18 bases lying between them. The CDR3 region has the DNA TGTGCCAGCAGCCCGGGGACTGCGGCGGTAGATGGCTACACCTTC. Its protein product is CASSPGTAAVDGYTF.

This clonotype has ten or more counts. The rearrangement links TRBV27 to TRBJ2-5; D is ambiguous. The germline CDR1 and CDR2 sequences are MNHEY and SMNVEV (reference sequence). The CDR3 contains 13 residues. V lost 2 bases to trimming and J lost 0 bases, with 4 bases between them. The CDR3 loop reads CASSLAYQETQYF. The CDR3 DNA follows: TGTGCCAGCAGTTTAGCGTACCAAGAGACCCAGTACTTC.

This clonotype was recorded only once. CDR3 nucleotide sequence: TGTGCCAGCTCACAAAATAGGGGACAGGGAACCTACGAGCAGTACTTC. Residues: CASSQNRGQGTYEQYF. The chain combines TRBV18 with TRBJ2-7; the match to TRBD1 covers 9 bases. The germline V gene has CDR1 KGHSH and CDR2 LQKENI. Unmatched junction bases numbered 9, after V lost 4 bases and J lost 2 bases. This CDR3 region has 16 residues.